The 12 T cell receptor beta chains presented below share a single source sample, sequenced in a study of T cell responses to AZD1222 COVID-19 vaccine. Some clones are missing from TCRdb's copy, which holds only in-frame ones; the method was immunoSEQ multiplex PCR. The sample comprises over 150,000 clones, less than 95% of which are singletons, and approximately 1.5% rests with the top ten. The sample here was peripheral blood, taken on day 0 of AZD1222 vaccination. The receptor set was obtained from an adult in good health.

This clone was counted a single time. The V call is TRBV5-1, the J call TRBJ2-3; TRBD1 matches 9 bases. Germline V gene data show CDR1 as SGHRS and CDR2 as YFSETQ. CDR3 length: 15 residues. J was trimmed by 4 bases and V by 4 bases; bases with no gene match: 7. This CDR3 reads CASSKLRTGADTQYF. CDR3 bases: TGCGCCAGCAGCAAGCTTCGGACAGGGGCAGATACGCAGTATTTT.

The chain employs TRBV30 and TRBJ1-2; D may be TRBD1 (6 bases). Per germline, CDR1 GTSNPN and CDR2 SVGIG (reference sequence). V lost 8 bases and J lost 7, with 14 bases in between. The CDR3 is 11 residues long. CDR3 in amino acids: CAAAYRAGYTF. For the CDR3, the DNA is TGTGCCGCCGCTTACAGGGCTGGCTACACCTTC.

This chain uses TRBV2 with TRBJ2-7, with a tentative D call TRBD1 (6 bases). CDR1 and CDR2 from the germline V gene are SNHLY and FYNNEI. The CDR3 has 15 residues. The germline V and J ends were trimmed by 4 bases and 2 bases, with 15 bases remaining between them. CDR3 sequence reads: CASSGRQTGPYEQYF. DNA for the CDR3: TGTGCCAGCAGTGGACGACAGACAGGACCCTACGAGCAGTACTTC.

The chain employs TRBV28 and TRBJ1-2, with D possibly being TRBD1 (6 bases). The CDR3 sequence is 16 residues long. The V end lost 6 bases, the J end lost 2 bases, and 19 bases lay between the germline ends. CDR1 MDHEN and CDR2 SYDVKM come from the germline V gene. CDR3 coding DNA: TGTGCCAGCAGCCCTCCCCTGACAGGTTTCAACTATGGCTACACCTTC. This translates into CASSPPLTGFNYGYTF.

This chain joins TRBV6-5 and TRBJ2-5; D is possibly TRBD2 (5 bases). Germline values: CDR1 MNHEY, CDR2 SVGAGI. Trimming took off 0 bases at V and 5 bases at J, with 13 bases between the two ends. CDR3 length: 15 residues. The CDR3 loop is CASSYSESSRETQYF. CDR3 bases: TGTGCCAGCAGTTACTCGGAATCTAGCAGGGAGACCCAGTACTTC.

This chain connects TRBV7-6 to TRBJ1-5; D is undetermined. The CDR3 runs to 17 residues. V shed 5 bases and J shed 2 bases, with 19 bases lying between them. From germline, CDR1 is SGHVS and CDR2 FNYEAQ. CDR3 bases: TGTGCCAGCAGCCCGAGCTTTCAGATCTTGGGCAATCAGCCCCAGCATTTT. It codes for CASSPSFQILGNQPQHF.

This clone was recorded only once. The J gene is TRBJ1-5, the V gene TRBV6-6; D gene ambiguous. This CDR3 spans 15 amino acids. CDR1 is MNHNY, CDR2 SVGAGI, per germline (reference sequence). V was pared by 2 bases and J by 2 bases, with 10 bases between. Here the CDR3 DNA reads TGTGCCAGCAGTTACGTAGAGGGCGGCAATCAGCCCCAGCATTTT. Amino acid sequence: CASSYVEGGNQPQHF.

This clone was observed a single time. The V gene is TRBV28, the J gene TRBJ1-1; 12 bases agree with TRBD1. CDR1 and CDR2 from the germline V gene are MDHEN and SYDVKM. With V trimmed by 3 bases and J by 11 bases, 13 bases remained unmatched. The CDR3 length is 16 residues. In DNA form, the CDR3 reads TGTGCCAGCAGTTTCACCCTGGGACAGGGGGCCCAATTGGCTTTCTTT. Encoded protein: CASSFTLGQGAQLAFF.

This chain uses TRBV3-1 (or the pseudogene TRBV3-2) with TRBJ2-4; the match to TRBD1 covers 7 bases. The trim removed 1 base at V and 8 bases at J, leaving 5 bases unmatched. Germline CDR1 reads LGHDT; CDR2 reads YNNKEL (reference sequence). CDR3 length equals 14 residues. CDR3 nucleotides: TGTGCCAGCAGCCAAGTTAGGGGGCAGGACATTCAGTACTTC. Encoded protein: CASSQVRGQDIQYF.

CDR3 region: CATRGGEVNTEAFF. Written as DNA, the CDR3 is TGTGCCACCAGGGGAGGGGAGGTGAACACTGAAGCTTTCTTT. The V call is TRBV24-1, the J call TRBJ1-1; a possible D gene is TRBD1 (5 bases). With 7 bases removed from V and 0 bases from J, the gap between germline ends came to 11 bases. This CDR3 has 14 residues. Germline V gives CDR1 KGHDR, CDR2 SFDVKD.

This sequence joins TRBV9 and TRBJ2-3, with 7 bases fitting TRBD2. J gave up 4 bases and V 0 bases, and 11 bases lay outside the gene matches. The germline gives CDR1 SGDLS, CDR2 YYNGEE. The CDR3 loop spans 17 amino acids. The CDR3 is CASSVGSGGGFADTQYF. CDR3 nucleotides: TGTGCCAGCAGCGTAGGGTCTGGGGGAGGGTTCGCAGATACGCAGTATTTT.

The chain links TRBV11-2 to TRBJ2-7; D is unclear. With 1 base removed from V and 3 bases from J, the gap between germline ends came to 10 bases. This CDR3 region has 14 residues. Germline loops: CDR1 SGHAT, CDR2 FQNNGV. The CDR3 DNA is TGTGCCAGCAGCTTAGGAGGTAGCTACTACGAGCAGTACTTC. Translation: CASSLGGSYYEQYF.